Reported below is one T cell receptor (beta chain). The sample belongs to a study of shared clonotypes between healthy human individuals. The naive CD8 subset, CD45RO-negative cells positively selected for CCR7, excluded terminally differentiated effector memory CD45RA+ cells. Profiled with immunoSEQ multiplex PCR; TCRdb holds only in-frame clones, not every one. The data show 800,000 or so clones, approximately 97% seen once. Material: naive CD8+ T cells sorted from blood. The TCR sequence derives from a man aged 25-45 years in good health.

CDR3: CASSPGTGWYEQYF. DNA for the CDR3: TGCGCCAGCAGCCCCGGCACAGGGTGGTACGAGCAGTACTTC. The chain couples TRBV4-1 to TRBJ2-7; possibly TRBD1 for D (6 bases). The length of the CDR3 is 14 residues. V was trimmed by 4 bases and J by 4 bases, leaving 14 bases between them. From germline, CDR1 is MGHRA and CDR2 YSYEKL.